This TCR beta chain was documented in a study of siplizumab effects on memory and regulatory T cells (dated by TCRdb to between 2018 and 2021). Regarding the study in general: The study examined how the anti-CD2 antibody siplizumab affects alloreactive T-cell subsets in allogeneic mixed lymphocyte reactions built from human PBMCs.

What the authors observed across the whole study: Unstimulated naive T cells appeared to be more diverse than memory T cells, and naive cells seemed to make a substantial contribution to the alloresponse. The cumulative frequency of alloreactive sequences that could be traced back to unstimulated CD4+ memory T cells was significantly reduced by siplizumab. About 75-96% of proliferating CD4+ or CD8+ clones could not be given a naive or memory phenotype. Sequences below about 10^-5 frequency were poorly captured, so only a minor fraction of alloreactive clones could be mapped to unstimulated subsets. No functional confirmation was obtained for the suppressive function of proliferating Tregs from siplizumab cultures. Of the alloreactive CD4+ clones that could be mapped, the Treg-derived share averaged about 67% with siplizumab compared with around 27% in control reactions.

Between the V and J ends, shortened by 5 bases and 8 bases respectively, the junction contains 12 bases. CDR1 and CDR2 were assigned from the germline V gene as SGHVS and FNYEAQ. The CDR3 has 12 amino acids, counting the end cysteine and phenylalanine. Of all the DNA, just the CDR3 is kept, 36 bases in frame from base 1. This clone was recorded once. No antigen is known for it. No much larger clonotype is one base removed from it; base qualities were not supplied. Library method: the immunoSEQ multiplex PCR assay. Each sample had 90,000 to 100,000 TCR templates assayed by the deep sequencing platform. Genomic DNA extracted from sorted T cells was used for TCRbeta CDR3 sequencing. The study's processing was this. The R programming language was used for the clonal analysis of the TCRbeta CDR3 data. Alloreactive CD4+ and CD8+ clones were defined by comparing unstimulated samples with post-reaction CFSE-low samples. Regulatory or non-regulatory origin was assigned to alloreactive CD4+ clones by matching of sequences to sorted unstimulated Treg and non-Treg repertoires. TCRdb holds this immuneACCESS table with in-frame rearrangements only. Some clones are missing; in checked studies, unresolved V genes explain under half, and the rest has no known cause. The V and J calls and clone size were taken over from that table, and D and trimming were inferred from the DNA. The sample contains some 65,000 clones, 88% of them found a single time. The ten largest make up more than 1.5% of the sample.

TCRbeta CDR3 sequencing was performed on sorted unstimulated T cells and on proliferating T cells recovered from mixed lymphocyte reactions. Fresh whole blood from approximately 9 HLA-typed healthy donors was used to isolate PBMCs. Unstimulated CD4+ regulatory T cells were FACS-sorted to map the origin of alloreactive clones. This chain joins TRBV7-6 to TRBJ1-1; no D gene call is confident. This TCR was sampled from a human donor in good health. Sample: Tregs sorted from blood. The DNA sequence is TGTGCCAGCAGCCCTTATGCGGGAGAAGCTTTCTTT. Translated, this is CASSPYAGEAFF.